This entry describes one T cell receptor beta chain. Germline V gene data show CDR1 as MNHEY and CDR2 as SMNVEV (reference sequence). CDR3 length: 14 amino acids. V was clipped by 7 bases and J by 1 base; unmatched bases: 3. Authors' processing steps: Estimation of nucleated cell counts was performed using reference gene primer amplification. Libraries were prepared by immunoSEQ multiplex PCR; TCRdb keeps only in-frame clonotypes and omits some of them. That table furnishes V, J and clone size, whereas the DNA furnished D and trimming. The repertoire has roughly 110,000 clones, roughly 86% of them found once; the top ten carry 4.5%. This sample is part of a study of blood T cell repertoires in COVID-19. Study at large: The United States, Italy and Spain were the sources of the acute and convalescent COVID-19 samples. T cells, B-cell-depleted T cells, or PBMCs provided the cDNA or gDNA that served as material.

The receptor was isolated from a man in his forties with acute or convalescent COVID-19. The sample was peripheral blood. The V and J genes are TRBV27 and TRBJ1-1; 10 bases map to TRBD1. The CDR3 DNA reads TGTGCCAGCATTCGACAGGGGGCGAACACTGAAGCTTTCTTT. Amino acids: CASIRQGANTEAFF.